One and the same sample provided the 8 T cell receptor beta chains below, sequenced in a study of Graves' ophthalmopathy and Graves' hyperthyroidism. The authors amplified TCR beta CDR3 regions from RNA transcripts. Investigators did first-round RT-PCR with HTBI primers, then second-round multiplex PCR. TCRdb itself ran the multiplex PCR reads through MiXCR, one entry per CDR3 protein. The repertoire holds over a million distinct CDR3 sequences, with 36% as singletons. The sequenced material came from peripheral blood or thyroid tissue (not recorded which). The receptors were gathered from an adult man with Graves' hyperthyroidism.

This clonotype was picked up a small number of times. The DNA for the CDR3 is TGTGCCAGCAGTCTGGACGGGGCCAGCTCCTACGAGCAGTACTTC. Protein product: CASSLDGASSYEQYF. V usage is TRBV7-2 and J usage is TRBJ2-7; D assignment may be TRBD1 or TRBD2 (5 bases each). Trimming took off 6 bases at V and 0 bases at J, with 15 bases between the two ends. This CDR3 is 15 amino acids long. Germline CDR1 and CDR2: SGHTA and FQGNSA.

DNA of the CDR3: TGCAGCGTTACTACAGGGGAACCTGGGGCCAACGTCCTGACTTTC. It codes for CSVTTGEPGANVLTF. The chain combines TRBV29-1 with TRBJ2-6; TRBD1 agrees at 7 bases. V trimming: 5 bases; J trimming: 2 bases; junction bases outside the gene matches: 6. The germline CDR1 and CDR2 sequences are SQVTM and ANQGSEA. The CDR3 is 15 residues long.

This clonotype was observed a single time. The chain links TRBV7-8 to TRBJ1-2; tentative D call: TRBD1 (6 bases). Trimming removed 5 bases from V and 8 bases from J, with 15 bases in between. The germline CDR1 and CDR2 sequences are SGHVS and FQNEAQ. The CDR3 sequence is 13 residues long. CDR3 coding DNA: TGTGCCAGCAGCCAAGATGGGGGGCTCGGCTACACCTTC. It is translated as CASSQDGGLGYTF.

The chain joins TRBV7-2 to TRBJ1-5; D unclear. Between the trimmed V and J ends, which lost 5 bases and 1 base, there was a span of 9 bases. This CDR3 has 14 residues. CDR1 and CDR2 from the germline V gene are SGHTA and FQGNSA. CDR3 region: CASSTKRSNQPQHF. CDR3 sequence (DNA): TGTGCCAGCAGCACAAAACGGAGCAATCAGCCCCAGCATTTT.

The chain combines TRBV29-1 with TRBJ1-1, with TRBD1 matching over 9 bases. The length of the CDR3 is 19 residues. The V segment lost 0 bases and the J segment 4 bases; nucleotides outside the gene matches: 18. CDR1 is SQVTM, CDR2 ANQGSEA, per germline. The CDR3 DNA reads TGCAGCGTTGAAGAGGAGAGTACAGGGGGCGCGGGCCCCTCCACTGAAGCTTTCTTT. Translated: CSVEEESTGGAGPSTEAFF. The full variable domain, completed using reference TRBV29-1 and TRBJ1-1, is SAVISQKPSRDICQRGTSLTIQCQVDSQVTMMFWYRQQPGQSLTLIATANQGSEATYESGFVIDKFPISRPNLTFSTLTVSNMSPEDSSIYLCSVEEESTGGAGPSTEAFFGQGTRLTVV.

The chain has TRBV29-1 and TRBJ2-7, with D maybe TRBD1 (8 bases). There are 16 residues in the CDR3. The germline V and J ends were trimmed by 7 bases and 7 bases, with 29 bases remaining between them. Germline V gene sequence: CDR1 SQVTM, CDR2 ANQGSEA. The CDR3 DNA is TGCAGCGCCGTGAGGTGGACAGGGAGGGAGAGCAATGAGCAGTACTTC. Its protein is CSAVRWTGRESNEQYF.

The chain links TRBV10-3 to TRBJ2-3; D possibly matches TRBD1 or TRBD2 (5 bases each). The CDR3 covers 14 residues. The V gene lost 8 bases and the J gene lost 1 base, with 13 bases spanning the gap. The germline CDR1 and CDR2 sequences are ENHRY and SYGVKD. The CDR3: CAIGQLGGTDTQYF. The CDR3 coding sequence is TGTGCCATCGGGCAACTAGGGGGCACAGATACGCAGTATTTT.

The chain has TRBV4-2 and TRBJ2-2, with 7 bases lining up with TRBD2. V trimming: 0 bases; J trimming: 3 bases; junction bases outside the gene matches: 4. CDR1 and CDR2 from the germline V gene are LGHNA and YNFKEQ. The CDR3 runs 16 residues. CDR3: CASSQDAGRHTGELFF. The CDR3 region has the DNA TGTGCCAGCAGCCAAGATGCCGGGAGGCACACCGGGGAGCTGTTTTTT.